The 20 T cell receptor beta chains reported below all come from one sample, sequenced in a study of T cells after yellow fever vaccination. From the 5' RACE reads, TCRdb called clonotypes with MiXCR, one entry per CDR3 protein. This sample carries approximately 510,000 distinct CDR3 sequences, about a fifth of them seen once, and the ten largest clones take about 17%. The sample was PBMCs, taken more than 20 days after the first yellow fever vaccination. Receptors originate from a man between 18 and 29 years old who received the YFV17D yellow fever vaccine.

This clonotype has only one observation. The chain carries TRBV4-1 and TRBJ2-2; 9 nucleotides line up with TRBD2. Losses at the gene ends were 1 base for V and 3 bases for J; bases not matched to a gene: 6. Germline assignment: CDR1 MGHRA and CDR2 YSYEKL. This CDR3 has 17 amino acids. The DNA of the CDR3 is TGCGCCAGCAGCCAAGGTCGCGGGGGGGCCGACACCGGGGAGCTGTTTTTT. It codes for CASSQGRGGADTGELFF.

This clonotype appeared a few times. CDR3 sequence: CASSLAGATNTEAFF. CDR3 coding DNA: TGTGCCAGCAGCTTAGCGGGGGCTACAAACACTGAAGCTTTCTTT. The chain carries TRBV7-2 and TRBJ1-1, with D perhaps matching TRBD1 (6 bases). CDR3 length: 15 amino acids. Germline lookup yields CDR1 SGHTA and CDR2 FQGNSA. V was cut by 0 bases and J by 2 bases, with 10 bases left in between.

This clonotype was seen a few times. The chain carries TRBV6-4 and TRBJ2-4; TRBD1 agrees at 8 bases. Germline assignment: CDR1 MRHNA and CDR2 SNTAGT. After removal of 5 bases from V and 6 bases from J, the junction contained 9 bases not matched to a gene. The CDR3 has 15 amino acids. CDR3 in DNA: TGTGCCAGCAGTCAAGGGGTTGGACAGGGAAACATTCAGTACTTC. Translation: CASSQGVGQGNIQYF.

V is TRBV25-1 and J is TRBJ1-4; D is uncertain. The CDR3 is 14 amino acids. Germline CDR1 and CDR2: MGHDK and SYGVNS. V lost 7 bases and J 8 bases, leaving 17 bases between the germline ends. CDR3 residues: CASIWARVEEKLFF. CDR3 DNA: TGTGCCAGCATCTGGGCACGAGTAGAAGAAAAACTGTTTTTT.

This clonotype was seen ten or more times. This sequence joins TRBV5-1 and TRBJ2-3, with unresolved D. CDR3 length: 14 residues. Germline CDR1 SGHRS, CDR2 YFSETQ. Deletions cut 4 bases from V and 0 bases from J, with 9 bases between. In DNA, the CDR3 is TGCGCCAGCAGCCACGACGGTAGCACAGATACGCAGTATTTT. Translating it yields CASSHDGSTDTQYF.

This clonotype was seen a few times. The chain carries TRBV2 and TRBJ2-3, with TRBD2 matching 8 bases. The CDR3 is 14 amino acids. The trim removed 6 bases at V and 1 base at J, leaving 3 bases unmatched. Germline V gene sequence: CDR1 SNHLY, CDR2 FYNNEI. Here the CDR3 reads CASRPLAGTDTQYF. The CDR3 bases are TGTGCCAGCAGACCACTAGCGGGCACAGATACGCAGTATTTT.

The chain employs TRBV10-3 and TRBJ2-6; 12 bases line up with TRBD1. J lost 3 bases, V lost 6 bases, and 9 bases had no gene match. The CDR3 contains 18 residues. Germline V CDR1 and CDR2: ENHRY, SYGVKD. The CDR3 loop is CAISGSGQGARGANVLTF. The CDR3 region has the DNA TGTGCCATCAGCGGCTCGGGACAGGGGGCGCGTGGGGCCAACGTCCTGACTTTC.

The V call is TRBV5-1, the J call TRBJ1-2, with unresolved D. Trimming took 1 base from V and 0 from J, leaving 10 bases between them. Germline V gene lookup returns CDR1 SGHRS and CDR2 YFSETQ. The CDR3 has 15 amino acids. The DNA for the CDR3 is TGCGCCAGCAGCTTGTTCCACTCAGCTAACTATGGCTACACCTTC. The encoded protein is CASSLFHSANYGYTF.

V is TRBV18 and J is TRBJ1-3; no reliable D call. This CDR3 contains 15 residues. Deletions cut 2 bases from V and 0 bases from J, with 8 bases between. CDR1 and CDR2 (germline): KGHSH, LQKENI. In nucleotides, the CDR3 is TGTGCCAGCTCACCAGAAAGGGCCTCTGGAAACACCATATATTTT. This gives the protein CASSPERASGNTIYF. The full variable domain, rest sourced from reference TRBV18 and TRBJ1-3, is NAGVMQNPRHLVRRRGQEARLRCSPMKGHSHVYWYRQLPEEGLKFMVYLQKENIIDESGMPKERFSAEFPKEGPSILRIQQVVRGDSAAYFCASSPERASGNTIYFGEGSWLTVV.

This clonotype appeared many times. V is TRBV4-1 and J is TRBJ1-5; TRBD1 matches at 8 bases. The trim removed 4 bases at V and 7 bases at J, leaving 9 bases unmatched. The length of the CDR3 is 15 residues. The V gene's germline CDR1 is MGHRA and CDR2 YSYEKL. The CDR3 DNA reads TGCGCCAGCAGCCCCACAGGGGGAAGGAACCAGCCCCAGCATTTT. Translation gives CASSPTGGRNQPQHF.

The chain recombines TRBV20-1 with TRBJ2-7; D is tentatively TRBD1 or TRBD2 (5 bases each). Trimming shortened V by 6 bases and J by 1 base, and 13 bases separated the two germline ends. The V gene's germline CDR1 is DFQATT and CDR2 SNEGSKA (reference sequence). This CDR3 is built from 13 residues. The CDR3 is CSATATNSYEQYV. The CDR3 DNA is TGCAGTGCGACAGCGACTAATTCCTACGAGCAGTACGTC.

The chain uses TRBV7-8 and TRBJ2-1; no firm D call. V lost 1 base and J 8 bases, leaving 15 bases between the germline ends. The CDR3 covers 15 residues. Germline CDR1 SGHVS, CDR2 FQNEAQ. The CDR3 sequence: CASSLEGMVADEQFF. CDR3 sequence (DNA): TGTGCCAGCAGCTTAGAAGGGATGGTCGCCGATGAGCAGTTCTTC.

This clonotype was observed a few times. The chain recombines TRBV4-1 with TRBJ2-3, with D unresolved. The CDR3 spans 17 residues. Germline lookup yields CDR1 MGHRA and CDR2 YSYEKL. V shed 1 base and J shed 1 base, with 15 bases lying between them. CDR3 region: CASSQGLAVFRTDTQYF. In nucleotides, the CDR3 is TGCGCCAGCAGCCAAGGGCTCGCGGTTTTTCGCACAGATACGCAGTATTTT.

This clonotype was detected ten times or more. The chain couples TRBV23-1 to TRBJ2-1, with a weak D call TRBD2 (5 bases). TRBV23-1 is marked as an open reading frame, function uncertain. This CDR3 is 17 amino acids long. V was cut by 0 bases and J by 5 bases, with 17 bases left in between. The CDR3 DNA reads as TGCGCCAGCAGTCAATCCCCGGAGGATTGCCCCCACAATGAGCAGTTCTTC. Amino acid sequence: CASSQSPEDCPHNEQFF.

The V gene is TRBV20-1, the J gene TRBJ2-2, with 8 bases lining up with TRBD1. The CDR3 spans 14 residues. Germline V gene sequence: CDR1 DFQATT, CDR2 SNEGSKA (reference sequence). Losses at the gene ends were 3 bases for V and 4 bases for J; bases not matched to a gene: 4. The CDR3 DNA is TGCAGTGCTAGGGGCAGGGGGCTCACCGGGGAGCTGTTTTTT. It is translated as CSARGRGLTGELFF.

This clonotype occurred a few times. The rearrangement uses TRBV15 and TRBJ2-1, with D possibly matching TRBD1 (6 bases). This CDR3 region has 18 residues. Germline CDR1 reads LNHNV; CDR2 reads YYDKDF (reference sequence). The V end was cut by 1 base, the J end by 0 bases, with 16 bases between. CDR3 in DNA: TGTGCCACCAGCAGAGGGACCGCACAGGGATACTCCTACAATGAGCAGTTCTTC. This gives the protein CATSRGTAQGYSYNEQFF.

The genes are TRBV3-1 and TRBJ2-1, with 9 bases lining up with TRBD1. The ends lost 8 bases at V and 6 bases at J; junction bases unmatched: 11. CDR3 length: 15 residues. CDR1 is LGHDT and CDR2 is YNNKEL in the germline V gene (reference sequence). The CDR3 region is CASGGGTGPVNEQFF. CDR3 nucleotide sequence: TGTGCCAGCGGGGGGGGGACAGGGCCCGTCAATGAGCAGTTCTTC.

The sample holds a few counts of this clonotype. Here the CDR3 reads CASSHREGKNIQYF. In nucleotides, the CDR3 is TGTGCCAGCAGTCACAGGGAGGGCAAAAACATTCAGTACTTC. V is TRBV12-3 or TRBV12-4 and J is TRBJ2-4; TRBD2 is a possible D gene (7 bases). The CDR3 is 14 residues long. Trimming stripped 5 bases from V and 3 bases from J, with 11 bases between.

This clonotype was detected a few times. The J gene is TRBJ2-7, the V gene TRBV19; a weak D match, TRBD2 (6 bases). Trimming removed 4 bases from V and 4 bases from J, with 11 bases in between. The CDR3 consists of 13 residues. Germline-derived CDR1 and CDR2 are LNHDA and SQIVND (reference sequence). CDR3 in DNA: TGTGCCAGTAGTAGGGGACTGCTGTACGAGCAGTACGTC. This codes for CASSRGLLYEQYV.

This clonotype has just a few counts. Here the CDR3 DNA reads TGCGCCAGCAGAGATATAAGGGCCGGAAACACCATATATTTT. This gives the protein CASRDIRAGNTIYF. This chain connects TRBV5-1 to TRBJ1-3; D uncertain. Trimming pared 5 bases from V and 4 bases from J, leaving 13 bases between. Germline assignment: CDR1 SGHRS and CDR2 YFSETQ. This CDR3 is 14 amino acids long.